This entry describes one TCR beta chain. Produced via immunoSEQ multiplex PCR; TCRdb's table is partial and in-frame only. The sample includes about 48,000 clones, 85% to 95% of them seen just once. The CDR3 has 12 amino acids. V was trimmed by 0 bases and J by 4 bases, leaving 4 bases between them. The germline CDR1 and CDR2 sequences are SGHNT and YYREEE (reference sequence). The data belong to a study of T cell changes during pregnancy in multiple sclerosis. The genes are TRBV5-4 and TRBJ1-2; no clear D. The clonotype comes from a female donor in good health, enrolled as a control in a pregnancy study. The starting material was CD4+ T cells from peripheral blood mononuclear cells, obtained in the second trimester of pregnancy. Here the CDR3 DNA reads TGTGCCAGCAGCTTGGTTAGCTATGGCTACACCTTC. As protein: CASSLVSYGYTF.